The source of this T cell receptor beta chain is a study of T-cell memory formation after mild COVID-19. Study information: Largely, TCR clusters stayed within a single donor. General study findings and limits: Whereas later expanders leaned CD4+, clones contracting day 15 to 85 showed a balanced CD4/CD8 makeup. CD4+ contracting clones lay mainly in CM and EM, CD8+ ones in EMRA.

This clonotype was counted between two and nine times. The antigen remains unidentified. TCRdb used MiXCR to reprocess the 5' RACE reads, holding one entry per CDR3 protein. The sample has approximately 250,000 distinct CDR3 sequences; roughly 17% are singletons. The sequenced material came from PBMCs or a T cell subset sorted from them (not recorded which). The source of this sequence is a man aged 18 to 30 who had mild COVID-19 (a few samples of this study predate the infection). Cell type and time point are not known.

The CDR3 DNA is TGTGCCAGCATTAGGGCGGGACAGGGCTATTACGAGCAGTACGTC. As protein: CASIRAGQGYYEQYV. V usage is TRBV6-1 and J usage is TRBJ2-7; 9 bases fit TRBD1. Germline assignment: CDR1 MNHNS and CDR2 SASEGT. The V and J ends lost 7 bases and 4 bases, in that order; junction bases with no gene match: 11. CDR3 length: 15 amino acids.